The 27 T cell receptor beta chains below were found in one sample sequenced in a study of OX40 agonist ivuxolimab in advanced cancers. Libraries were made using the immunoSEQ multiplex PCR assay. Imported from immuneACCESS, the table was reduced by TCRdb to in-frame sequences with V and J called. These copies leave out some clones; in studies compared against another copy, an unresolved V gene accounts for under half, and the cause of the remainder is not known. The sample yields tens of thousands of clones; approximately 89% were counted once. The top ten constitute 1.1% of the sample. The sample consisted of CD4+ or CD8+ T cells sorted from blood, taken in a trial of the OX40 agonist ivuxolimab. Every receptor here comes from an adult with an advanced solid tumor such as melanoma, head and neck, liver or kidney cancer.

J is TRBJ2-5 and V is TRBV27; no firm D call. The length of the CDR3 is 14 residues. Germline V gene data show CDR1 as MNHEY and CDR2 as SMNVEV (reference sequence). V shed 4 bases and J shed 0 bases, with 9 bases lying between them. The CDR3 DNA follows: TGTGCCAGCAGTTCCAAGACGTACCAAGAGACCCAGTACTTC. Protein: CASSSKTYQETQYF.

The CDR3, as DNA: TGTGCCAGCAGACTTTCCACAGGCGAGGGCACTGAAGCTTTCTTT. This translates into CASRLSTGEGTEAFF. V is TRBV7-2 and J is TRBJ1-1; D may be TRBD1 (5 bases). V lost 6 bases and J lost 4, with 18 bases in between. This CDR3 region has 15 residues. CDR1 and CDR2 from the germline V gene are SGHTA and FQGNSA.

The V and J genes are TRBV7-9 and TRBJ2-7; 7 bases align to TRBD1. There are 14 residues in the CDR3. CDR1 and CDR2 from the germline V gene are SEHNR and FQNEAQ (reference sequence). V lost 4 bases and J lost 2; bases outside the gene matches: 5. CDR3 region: CASSSEGGPYEQYF. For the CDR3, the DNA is TGTGCCAGCAGCTCCGAAGGGGGCCCCTACGAGCAGTACTTC. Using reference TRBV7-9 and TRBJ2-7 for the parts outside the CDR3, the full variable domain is DTGVSQNPRHKITKRGQNVTFRCDPISEHNRLYWYRQTLGQGPEFLTYFQNEAQLEKSRLLSDRFSAERPKGSFSTLEIQRTEQGDSAMYLCASSSEGGPYEQYFGPGTRLTVT.

CDR3 bases: TGTGCCAGCAGCCCCGCGGTAAGGGCAGGGTTTATGGATACGCAGTATTTT. Translation: CASSPAVRAGFMDTQYF. The chain links TRBV9 to TRBJ2-3; maybe TRBD1 (5 bases). Germline lookup yields CDR1 SGDLS and CDR2 YYNGEE. V was pared by 4 bases and J by 6 bases, with 24 bases between. This CDR3 is 17 amino acids long.

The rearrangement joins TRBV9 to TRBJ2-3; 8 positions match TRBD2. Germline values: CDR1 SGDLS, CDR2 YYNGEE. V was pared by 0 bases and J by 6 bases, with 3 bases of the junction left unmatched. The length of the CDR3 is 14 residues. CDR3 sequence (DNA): TGTGCCAGCAGCGTAGTTAGCGGGATGGATACGCAGTATTTT. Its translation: CASSVVSGMDTQYF.

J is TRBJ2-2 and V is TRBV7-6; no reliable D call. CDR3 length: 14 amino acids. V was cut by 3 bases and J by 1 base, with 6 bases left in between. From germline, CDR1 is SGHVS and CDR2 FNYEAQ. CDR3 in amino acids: CASSFVQNTGELFF. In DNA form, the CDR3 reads TGTGCCAGCAGCTTCGTACAGAACACCGGGGAGCTGTTTTTT.

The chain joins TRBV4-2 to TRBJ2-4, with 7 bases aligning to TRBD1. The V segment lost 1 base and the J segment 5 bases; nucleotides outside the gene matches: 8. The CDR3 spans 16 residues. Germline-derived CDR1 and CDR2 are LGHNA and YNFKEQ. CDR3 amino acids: CASSQAKGAGENIQYF. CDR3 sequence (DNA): TGTGCCAGCAGCCAAGCAAAGGGGGCTGGCGAAAACATTCAGTACTTC.

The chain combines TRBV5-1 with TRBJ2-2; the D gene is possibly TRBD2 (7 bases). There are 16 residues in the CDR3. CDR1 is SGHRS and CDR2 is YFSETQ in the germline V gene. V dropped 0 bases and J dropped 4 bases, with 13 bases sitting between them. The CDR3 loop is CASSLAGGQTTGELFF. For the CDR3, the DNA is TGCGCCAGCAGCTTGGCCGGGGGGCAGACCACCGGGGAGCTGTTTTTT. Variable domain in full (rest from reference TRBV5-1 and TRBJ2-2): KAGVTQTPRYLIKTRGQQVTLSCSPISGHRSVSWYQQTPGQGLQFLFEYFSETQRNKGNFPGRFSGRQFSNSRSEMNVSTLELGDSALYLCASSLAGGQTTGELFFGEGSRLTVL.

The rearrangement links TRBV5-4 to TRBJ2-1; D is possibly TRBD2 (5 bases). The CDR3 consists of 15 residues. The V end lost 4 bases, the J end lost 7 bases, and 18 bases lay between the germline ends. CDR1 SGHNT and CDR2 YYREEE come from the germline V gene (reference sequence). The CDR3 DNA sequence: TGTGCCAGCAGCACCGGGTCGGGGAAGGGTAATGAGCAGTTCTTC. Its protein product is CASSTGSGKGNEQFF.

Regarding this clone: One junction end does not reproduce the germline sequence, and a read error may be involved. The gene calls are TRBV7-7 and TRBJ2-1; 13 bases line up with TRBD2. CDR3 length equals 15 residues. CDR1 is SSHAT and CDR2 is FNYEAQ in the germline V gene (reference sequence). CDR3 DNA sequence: TGTGCTAGCAGCCCCGGACTAGCGGGAGTCGATGAGCAGTTCTTC. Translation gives CASSPGLAGVDEQFF.

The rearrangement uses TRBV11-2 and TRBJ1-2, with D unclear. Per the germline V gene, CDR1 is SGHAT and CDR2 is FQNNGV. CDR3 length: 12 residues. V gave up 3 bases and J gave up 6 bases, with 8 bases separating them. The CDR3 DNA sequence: TGTGCCAGCAGCTTCGGCGGGAATGGCTACACCTTC. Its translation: CASSFGGNGYTF. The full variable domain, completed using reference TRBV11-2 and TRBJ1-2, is EAGVAQSPRYKIIEKRQSVAFWCNPISGHATLYWYQQILGQGPKLLIQFQNNGVVDDSQLPKDRFSAERLKGVDSTLKIQPAKLEDSAVYLCASSFGGNGYTFGSGTRLTVV.

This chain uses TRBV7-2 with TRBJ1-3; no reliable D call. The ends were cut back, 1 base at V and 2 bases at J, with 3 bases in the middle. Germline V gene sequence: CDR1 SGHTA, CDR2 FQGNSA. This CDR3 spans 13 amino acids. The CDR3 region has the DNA TGTGCCAGCAGCTTAGTGGCTGGAAACACCATATATTTT. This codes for CASSLVAGNTIYF.

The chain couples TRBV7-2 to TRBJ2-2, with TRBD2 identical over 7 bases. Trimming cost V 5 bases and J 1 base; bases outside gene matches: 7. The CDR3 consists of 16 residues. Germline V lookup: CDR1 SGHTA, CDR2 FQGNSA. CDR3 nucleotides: TGTGCCAGCAGCCTCATGGCGGGGGAGAACACCGGGGAGCTGTTTTTT. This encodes CASSLMAGENTGELFF.

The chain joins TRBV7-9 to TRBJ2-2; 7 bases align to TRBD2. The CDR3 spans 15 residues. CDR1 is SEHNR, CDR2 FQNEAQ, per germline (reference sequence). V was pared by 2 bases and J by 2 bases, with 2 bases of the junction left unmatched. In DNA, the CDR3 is TGTGCCAGCAGCTTACCGGGACTAAACACCGGGGAGCTGTTTTTT. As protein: CASSLPGLNTGELFF.

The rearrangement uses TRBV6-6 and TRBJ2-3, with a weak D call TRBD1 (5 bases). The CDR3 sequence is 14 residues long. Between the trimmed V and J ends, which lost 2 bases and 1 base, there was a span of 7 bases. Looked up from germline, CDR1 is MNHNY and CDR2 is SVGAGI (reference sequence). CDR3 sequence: CASSYLTGTDTQYF. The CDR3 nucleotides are TGTGCCAGCAGTTACCTGACAGGCACAGATACGCAGTATTTT.

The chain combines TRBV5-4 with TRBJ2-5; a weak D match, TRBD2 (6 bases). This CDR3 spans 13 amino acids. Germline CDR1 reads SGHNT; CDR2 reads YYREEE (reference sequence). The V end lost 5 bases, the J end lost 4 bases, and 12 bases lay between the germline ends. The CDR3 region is CASSSPGGETQYF. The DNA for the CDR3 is TGTGCCAGCAGTTCCCCCGGGGGAGAGACCCAGTACTTC.

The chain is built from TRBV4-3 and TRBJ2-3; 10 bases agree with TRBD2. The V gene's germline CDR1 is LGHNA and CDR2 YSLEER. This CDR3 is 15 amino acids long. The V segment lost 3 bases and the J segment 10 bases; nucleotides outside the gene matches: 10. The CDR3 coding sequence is TGCGCCAGCAGCCATTCATCCGACGGGACTAGCGCGCAGTATTTT. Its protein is CASSHSSDGTSAQYF.

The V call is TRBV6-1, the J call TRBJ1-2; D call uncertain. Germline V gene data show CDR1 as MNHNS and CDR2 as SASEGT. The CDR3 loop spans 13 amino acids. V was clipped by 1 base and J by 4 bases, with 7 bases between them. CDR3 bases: TGTGCCAGCAGTGAAGGACCCTTCTATGGCTACACCTTC. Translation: CASSEGPFYGYTF.

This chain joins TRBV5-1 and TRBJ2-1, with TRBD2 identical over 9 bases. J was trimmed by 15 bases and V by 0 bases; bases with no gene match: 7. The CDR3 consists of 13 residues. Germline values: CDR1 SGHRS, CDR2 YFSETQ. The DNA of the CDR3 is TGCGCCAGCAGCTTGGAGCTAGCGGGACATCCGTTCTTC. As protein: CASSLELAGHPFF.

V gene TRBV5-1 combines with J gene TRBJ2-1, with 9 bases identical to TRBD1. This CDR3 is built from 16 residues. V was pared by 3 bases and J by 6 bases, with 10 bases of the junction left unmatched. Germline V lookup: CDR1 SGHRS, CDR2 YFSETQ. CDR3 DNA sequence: TGCGCCAGCAGCTCGGACCGGGACAGGGTGTTCAATGAGCAGTTCTTC. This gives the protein CASSSDRDRVFNEQFF.

The CDR3 nucleotides read TGTGCCAGCAGTCTCGGGACCAAGAACACCGGGGAGCTGTTTTTT. Protein sequence: CASSLGTKNTGELFF. The rearrangement links TRBV27 to TRBJ2-2; D could derive from TRBD1 or TRBD2 (5 bases each). The CDR3 contains 15 residues. Trimming stripped 5 bases from V and 1 base from J, with 11 bases between. Germline CDR1 is MNHEY and CDR2 is SMNVEV (reference sequence).

CDR3 sequence reads: CASSLDPGDDYGYTF. As DNA, the CDR3 is TGTGCCAGCAGCTTAGATCCAGGGGACGACTATGGCTACACCTTC. The chain employs TRBV7-2 and TRBJ1-2; perhaps TRBD1 as D (6 bases). Germline CDR1 reads SGHTA; CDR2 reads FQGNSA. The CDR3 length is 15 residues. V was clipped by 1 base and J by 3 bases, with 12 bases between them.

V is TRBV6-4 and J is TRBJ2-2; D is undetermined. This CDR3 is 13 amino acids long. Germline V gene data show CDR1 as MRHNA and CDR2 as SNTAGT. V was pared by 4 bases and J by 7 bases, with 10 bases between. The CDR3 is CASSASSLGELFF. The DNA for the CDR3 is TGTGCCAGCAGTGCCTCTTCACTCGGGGAGCTGTTTTTT.

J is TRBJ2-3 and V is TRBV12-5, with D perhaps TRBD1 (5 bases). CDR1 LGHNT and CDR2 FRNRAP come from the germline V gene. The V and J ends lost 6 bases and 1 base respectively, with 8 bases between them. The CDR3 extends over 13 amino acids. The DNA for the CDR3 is TGTGCTAGTGGGACAGTAGGCACAGATACGCAGTATTTT. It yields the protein CASGTVGTDTQYF.

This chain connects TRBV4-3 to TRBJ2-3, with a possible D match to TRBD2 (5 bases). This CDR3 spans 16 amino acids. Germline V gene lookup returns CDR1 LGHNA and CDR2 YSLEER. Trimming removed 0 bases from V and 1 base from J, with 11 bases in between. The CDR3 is CASSQDFIGGTDTQYF. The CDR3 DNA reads TGCGCCAGCAGCCAAGATTTCATCGGGGGCACAGATACGCAGTATTTT.

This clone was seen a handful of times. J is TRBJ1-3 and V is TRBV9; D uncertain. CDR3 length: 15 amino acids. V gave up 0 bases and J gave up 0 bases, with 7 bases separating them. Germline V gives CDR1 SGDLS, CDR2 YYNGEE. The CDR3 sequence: CASSVGTLSGNTIYF. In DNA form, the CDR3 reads TGTGCCAGCAGCGTAGGAACCCTCTCTGGAAACACCATATATTTT.

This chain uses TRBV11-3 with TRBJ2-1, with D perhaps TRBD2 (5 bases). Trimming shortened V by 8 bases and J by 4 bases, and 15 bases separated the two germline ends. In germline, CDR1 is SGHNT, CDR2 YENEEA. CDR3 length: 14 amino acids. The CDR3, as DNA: TGTGCCAGCGGTCAGAGCGGACCGTACAATGAGCAGTTCTTC. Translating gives CASGQSGPYNEQFF.